Given below is one T cell receptor beta chain in context. Its antigen remains unidentified. V gave up 7 bases and J gave up 5 bases, with 12 bases separating them. The germline V gene has CDR1 MDHEN and CDR2 SYDVKM. CDR3 size: 13 residues. The assay was immunoSEQ multiplex PCR, and TCRdb's table has in-frame clones only and misses some. This repertoire shows 97,000 or so clones, more than 70% found once; its top ten account for 15% to 20%. The data were obtained in a study of T cell responses to AZD1222 COVID-19 vaccine. Study-wide findings and caveats: Regions 160-218 and 743-854 dominated among vaccine-associated CD4 TCRs spanning spike. Most donors were white British, females outnumbered males, and clonal diversity was possibly underestimated. As reported, nearly half of all spike-specific TCRs target variant regions that are unmutated.

The TCR originated in an adult in good health. The genes are TRBV28 and TRBJ1-5; TRBD1 is a possible D gene (5 bases). This sample comprised peripheral blood, obtained on day 0 of AZD1222 vaccination. CDR3 nucleotide sequence: TGTGCCAGCATCCTCGGAGGGGATCAGCCCCAGCATTTT. Translation gives CASILGGDQPQHF.